This paragraph covers one T cell receptor beta chain sequence. Its antigen is not known. The CDR3 consists of 16 residues. The germline CDR1 and CDR2 sequences are SGDLS and YYNGEE. V dropped 4 bases and J dropped 2; count of bases not matched to a gene: 11. This record belongs to a study of blood T cells in healthy people across ages. Sample-barcoded 5' priming and a J-beta primer mix drove a second PCR of roughly 7 to 11 cycles. Researchers report that a template-switch adaptor with 12 random nucleotides tagged each cDNA molecule. From the 5' RACE reads, TCRdb called clonotypes with MiXCR, one entry per CDR3 protein. The table includes about 1.4 million distinct CDR3 sequences, approximately 60% detected once. Findings of the study overall: It was held that the diversity estimates obtained from one million T cells were underestimates.

Roughly 9.8 milliliters of peripheral blood were drawn from each donor. Total RNA, at least 6 micrograms per sample, was extracted from PBMCs. The chain has TRBV9 and TRBJ1-1; 7 nucleotides agree with TRBD1. Sequencing input: blood. The receptor was isolated from a man younger than 35 in good health. The CDR3 DNA follows: TGTGCCAGCAGCACCTCCCCGACAGGGCTTAACACTGAAGCTTTCTTT. Translated, it gives CASSTSPTGLNTEAFF.